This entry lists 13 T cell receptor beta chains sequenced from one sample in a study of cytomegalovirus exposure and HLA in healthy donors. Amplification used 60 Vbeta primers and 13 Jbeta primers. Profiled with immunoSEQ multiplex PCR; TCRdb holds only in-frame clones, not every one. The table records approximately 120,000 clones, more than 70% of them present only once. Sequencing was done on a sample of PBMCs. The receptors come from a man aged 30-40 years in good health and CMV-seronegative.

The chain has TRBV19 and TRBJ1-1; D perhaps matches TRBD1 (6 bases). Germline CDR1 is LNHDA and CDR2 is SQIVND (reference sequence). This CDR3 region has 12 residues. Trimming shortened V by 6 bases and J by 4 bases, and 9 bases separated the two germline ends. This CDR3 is CASRQGGTEAFF. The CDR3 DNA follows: TGTGCCAGTAGACAGGGCGGCACTGAAGCTTTCTTT.

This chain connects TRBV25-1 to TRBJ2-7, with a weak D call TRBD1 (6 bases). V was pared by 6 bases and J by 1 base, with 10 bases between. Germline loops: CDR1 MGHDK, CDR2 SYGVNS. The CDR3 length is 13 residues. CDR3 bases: TGTGCCAGCAGAGAGACAGGATCCTACGAGCAGTACTTC. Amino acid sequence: CASRETGSYEQYF.

This chain's CDR3 is CASSLGGVGDTQYF. CDR3 DNA: TGTGCCAGCAGCTTGGGGGGGGTGGGAGATACGCAGTATTTT. V and J are TRBV5-4 and TRBJ2-3, with a weak D call TRBD2 (6 bases). Trimming left V 0 bases short and J 5 bases short, with 10 bases between. The CDR3 has 14 residues. Germline lookup yields CDR1 SGHNT and CDR2 YYREEE (reference sequence).

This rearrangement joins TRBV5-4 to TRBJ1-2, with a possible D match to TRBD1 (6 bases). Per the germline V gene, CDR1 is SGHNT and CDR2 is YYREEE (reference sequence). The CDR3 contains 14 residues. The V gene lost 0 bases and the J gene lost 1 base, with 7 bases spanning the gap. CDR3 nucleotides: TGTGCCAGCAGCTTGGGGACAGTTAACTATGGCTACACCTTC. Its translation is CASSLGTVNYGYTF.

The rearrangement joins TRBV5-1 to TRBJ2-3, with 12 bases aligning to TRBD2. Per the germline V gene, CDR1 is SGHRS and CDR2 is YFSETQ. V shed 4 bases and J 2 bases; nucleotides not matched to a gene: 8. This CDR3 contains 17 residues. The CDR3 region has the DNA TGCGCCAGCAGCCCGACTAGCGGGGGCGTGATCACAGATACGCAGTATTTT. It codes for CASSPTSGGVITDTQYF.

This chain's CDR3 is CASSKIPAQNTEAFF. The CDR3 region has the DNA TGTGCCAGCAGCAAAATTCCAGCGCAGAACACTGAAGCTTTCTTT. The rearrangement joins TRBV21-1 to TRBJ1-1. TRBV21-1 is a recognized pseudogene. The CDR3 consists of 15 residues.

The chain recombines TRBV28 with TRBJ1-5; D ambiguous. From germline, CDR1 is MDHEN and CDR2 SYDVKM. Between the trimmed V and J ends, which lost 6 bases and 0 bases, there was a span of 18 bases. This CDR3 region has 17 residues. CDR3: CASSPRGFSYSNQPQHF. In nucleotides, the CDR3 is TGTGCCAGCAGCCCCCGAGGGTTTAGTTATAGCAATCAGCCCCAGCATTTT. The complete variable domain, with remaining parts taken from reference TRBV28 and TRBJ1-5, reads DVKVTQSSRYLVKRTGEKVFLECVQDMDHENMFWYRQDPGLGLRLIYFSYDVKMKEKGDIPEGYSVSREKKERFSLILESASTNQTSMYLCASSPRGFSYSNQPQHFGDGTRLSIL.

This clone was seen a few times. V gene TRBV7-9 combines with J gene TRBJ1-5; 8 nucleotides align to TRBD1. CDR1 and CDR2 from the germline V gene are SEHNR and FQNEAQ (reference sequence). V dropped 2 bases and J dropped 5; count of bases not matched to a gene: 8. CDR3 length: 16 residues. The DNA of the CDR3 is TGTGCCAGCAGCTTAATCAGGGGGCCTACAGATCAGCCCCAGCATTTT. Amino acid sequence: CASSLIRGPTDQPQHF.

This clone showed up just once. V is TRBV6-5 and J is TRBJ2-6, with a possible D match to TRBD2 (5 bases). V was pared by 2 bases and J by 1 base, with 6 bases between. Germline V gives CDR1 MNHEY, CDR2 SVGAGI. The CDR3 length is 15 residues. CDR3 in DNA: TGTGCCAGCAGTTACGAGGGTTCTGGGGCCAACGTCCTGACTTTC. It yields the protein CASSYEGSGANVLTF.

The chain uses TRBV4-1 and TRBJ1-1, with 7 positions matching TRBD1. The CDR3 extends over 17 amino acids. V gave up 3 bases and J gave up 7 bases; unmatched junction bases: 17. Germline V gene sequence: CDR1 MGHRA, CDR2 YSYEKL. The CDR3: CASSHHGTVPTNGEAFF. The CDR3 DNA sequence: TGCGCCAGCAGCCACCATGGGACAGTCCCAACTAATGGTGAAGCTTTCTTT.

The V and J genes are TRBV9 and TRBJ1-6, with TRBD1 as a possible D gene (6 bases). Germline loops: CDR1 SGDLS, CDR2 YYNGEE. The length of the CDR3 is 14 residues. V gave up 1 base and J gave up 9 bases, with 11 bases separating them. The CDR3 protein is CASSVNQQGSPLHF. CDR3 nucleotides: TGTGCCAGCAGCGTAAATCAACAGGGTTCACCCCTCCACTTT.

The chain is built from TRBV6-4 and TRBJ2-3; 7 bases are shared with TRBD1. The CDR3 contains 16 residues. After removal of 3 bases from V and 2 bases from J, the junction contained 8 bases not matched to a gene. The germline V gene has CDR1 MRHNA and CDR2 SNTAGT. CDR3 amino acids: CASSELGGGNTDTQYF. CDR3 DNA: TGTGCCAGCAGTGAATTAGGGGGCGGAAACACAGATACGCAGTATTTT.

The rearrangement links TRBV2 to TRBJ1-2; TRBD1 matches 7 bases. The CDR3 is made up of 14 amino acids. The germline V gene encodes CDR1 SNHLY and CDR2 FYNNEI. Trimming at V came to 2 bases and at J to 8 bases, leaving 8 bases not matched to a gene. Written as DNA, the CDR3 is TGTGCCAGCAGTGAACTCCTGACAGGGCCCGGCTACACCTTC. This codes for CASSELLTGPGYTF.